This T cell receptor beta chain was sequenced in a study of control samples from healthy donors and cancer patients. The method was immunoSEQ multiplex PCR; TCRdb's version includes in-frame clones alone and lacks a portion of them. The table has around 170,000 clones, almost 90% seen once. In germline, CDR1 is KGHDR, CDR2 SFDVKD. Trimming left V 4 bases short and J 6 bases short, with 11 bases between. The CDR3 length is 13 residues. The V gene is TRBV24-1, the J gene TRBJ1-1, with D uncertain. The clonotype was recovered from a woman in her fifties or sixties in good health. Sequencing used blood. CDR3 DNA: TGTGCCACCAGTGAAGGAGGGAGTGCTGAAGCTTTCTTT. This codes for CATSEGGSAEAFF.